This T cell receptor (beta chain) was documented in a study of beta chain features in type 1 diabetes. Findings and limits, study-wide: Fewer insertions but more deletions were seen at VDJ junctions in type 1 diabetes patients. Researchers report that Type 1 diabetes patients had moderately but significantly shorter TCRB CDR3s across all four CD4+ subsets. A potential influence of HLA type upon TCRB rearrangement remained unresolved herein.

This clone was seen a handful of times. Antigen specificity is unknown. TCRB transcripts that were expressed got sequenced, as all of the isolated RNA had been reverse transcribed. Here immunoSEQ multiplex PCR was the method, and the copy in TCRdb shows in-frame clones only, minus some. The sample shows around 250,000 clones, approximately 14% of them seen only once. Sampling consisted of one heparinised blood draw per donor, averaging around 100 mL. Via the markers CD45RO/CCR7/CD25/CD127/CD95/CD27, stem cell-like memory, regulatory, central memory and naive CD4+ cells were sorted. Sequenced sample: naive CD4+ T cells from blood. The sequence was collected from a man aged 30 to 39 with type 1 diabetes.

The CDR3 here is CASSPTDRVGGYGYTF. CDR3 coding DNA: TGTGCCAGCAGTCCGACCGACAGGGTGGGGGGCTATGGCTACACCTTC. The chain employs TRBV6-6 and TRBJ1-2; 7 bases are a match to TRBD1. V lost 5 bases to trimming and J lost 4 bases; unmatched junction nucleotides: 13. The CDR3 sequence is 16 residues long. Germline-derived CDR1 and CDR2 are MNHNY and SVGAGI (reference sequence).